This T cell receptor beta chain was captured by sequencing in a study of T cell changes during pregnancy in multiple sclerosis. The CDR3 consists of 13 residues. Losses at the gene ends were 8 bases for V and 4 bases for J; bases not matched to a gene: 1. Per germline, CDR1 SNHLY and CDR2 FYNNEI. Sequencing used immunoSEQ multiplex PCR; TCRdb keeps in-frame clones, though not all of them. The sample consists of fewer than 140,000 clones, roughly nine tenths of them appearing once. The sequences come from peripheral blood, collected before pregnancy. The source is a female donor with multiple sclerosis, enrolled in a pregnancy study. The chain recombines TRBV2 with TRBJ2-2; 10 positions agree with TRBD1. The DNA of the CDR3 is TGTGCCAGCGGGACAGGGGCCACCGGGGAGCTGTTTTTT. It is translated as CASGTGATGELFF.